The 2 T cell receptor beta chains given below trace back to one sample, sequenced in a study of blood T cell repertoires in COVID-19. This table comes from immunoSEQ multiplex PCR, and its TCRdb copy is limited to in-frame clones, with some not included. This sample carries 250,000 to 300,000 clones, around 85% of them seen once, and the ten largest clones take approximately 10%. Specimen: peripheral blood. The receptors shown here come from a woman aged 70-85 years with acute or convalescent COVID-19.

V and J are TRBV3-1 (or the pseudogene TRBV3-2) and TRBJ2-1; 7 positions agree with TRBD1. Per the germline V gene, CDR1 is LGHDT and CDR2 is YNNKEL (reference sequence). J gave up 6 bases and V 0 bases, and 5 bases lay outside the gene matches. The CDR3 consists of 15 residues. CDR3 DNA: TGTGCCAGCAGCCAAGATCCAGGACAGGCCAATGAGCAGTTCTTC. Its translation is CASSQDPGQANEQFF.

V is TRBV28 and J is TRBJ2-1; the D gene is possibly TRBD2 (5 bases). The CDR3 length is 14 residues. Germline V gives CDR1 MDHEN, CDR2 SYDVKM. V lost 8 bases and J lost 10, with 21 bases in between. In nucleotides, the CDR3 is TGTGCCAGCCGGGGTTGGGGAATTCATCGAGAGCAGTTCTTC. It is translated as CASRGWGIHREQFF.